This TCR beta chain was observed in a study of CD8 T cells in Susac syndrome. When the RNA was reverse transcribed, random hexamers were used with an input of about 0.45 to 1 ug. Amplification of TCR beta CDR3 by immunoSEQ multiplex PCR spanned 54 Vbeta and 13 Jbeta. TCRdb redid the calling of the immunoSEQ multiplex PCR reads with MiXCR, one entry per CDR3 protein. The data hold under 200,000 distinct CDR3 sequences, with approximately 95% observed a single time. The CDR3 has 13 amino acids. Between the trimmed V and J ends, which lost 7 bases and 4 bases, there was a span of 13 bases. In blood CD8+ and CD4+ T cells, TCR beta underwent sequencing. Negative isolation yielded CD8+ and CD4+ T cells; FACS enriched TEMRA cells.

Sequences were obtained from CD4+ T cells from PBMCs. The genes are TRBV12-3 or TRBV12-4 and TRBJ1-1, with D perhaps matching TRBD1 (6 bases). This clonotype was sampled from a human donor with Susac syndrome. The CDR3 here is CASTIGGVTEAFF. Written as DNA, the CDR3 is TGTGCCAGCACCATAGGGGGGGTCACTGAAGCTTTCTTT.